The 23 T cell receptor beta chains listed next were all sequenced from one sample in a study of high-grade serous ovarian cancer treatment subgroups. The tumor samples were collected prior to definitive surgery or chemotherapy. Assay: immunoSEQ multiplex PCR; the TCRdb copy retains only in-frame clones and omits some. The table includes approximately 5,900 clones, about 80% detected once. The sample comprised tumor tissue. The receptors were gathered from a human donor with high-grade serous ovarian cancer.

This chain links TRBV4-2 with TRBJ2-7; tentative D call: TRBD2 (6 bases). Germline CDR1 is LGHNA and CDR2 is YNFKEQ. The CDR3 totals 14 residues. Between the trimmed V and J ends, which lost 4 bases and 2 bases, there was a span of 12 bases. The CDR3 coding sequence is TGTGCCAGCAGCCCAAGGGACTCTCCCTACGAGCAGTACTTC. Residues: CASSPRDSPYEQYF.

This chain joins TRBV9 and TRBJ2-1, with 10 bases lining up with TRBD2. This CDR3 is 13 amino acids long. CDR1 SGDLS and CDR2 YYNGEE come from the germline V gene. Trimming at V came to 4 bases and at J to 8 bases, leaving 3 bases not matched to a gene. As DNA, the CDR3 is TGTGCCAGCAGCCCCGGGACTAGCGATGAGCAGTTCTTC. It translates to CASSPGTSDEQFF.

The genes are TRBV5-6 and TRBJ2-7; unclear D gene. Germline values: CDR1 SGHDT, CDR2 YYEEEE. The V and J ends lost 2 bases and 0 bases respectively, with 6 bases between them. The CDR3 covers 13 residues. CDR3 sequence (DNA): TGTGCCAGCAGCTTTGACGCCTCCTACGAGCAGTACTTC. This codes for CASSFDASYEQYF.

This clone was detected only once. The rearrangement joins TRBV6-5 to TRBJ2-7, with D perhaps TRBD2 (5 bases). V lost 6 bases and J lost 2, with 17 bases in between. CDR1 MNHEY and CDR2 SVGAGI come from the germline V gene. The CDR3 is made up of 15 amino acids. The CDR3 spells CASSPPTRVPYEQYF. The CDR3 nucleotides are TGTGCCAGCAGCCCCCCCACTAGGGTGCCCTACGAGCAGTACTTC.

The V and J genes are TRBV5-1 and TRBJ2-7; 8 bases map to TRBD2. V shed 1 base, J shed 6 bases, and the junction held 9 bases outside the gene matches. The CDR3 length is 15 residues. Germline V gene lookup returns CDR1 SGHRS and CDR2 YFSETQ. In DNA form, the CDR3 reads TGCGCCAGCAGCTTGCTACCCTCGGGAGGGGGCGAGCAGTACTTC. This sequence encodes CASSLLPSGGGEQYF.

The V gene is TRBV21-1, the J gene TRBJ1-1; TRBD1, the table's D call, was not compared with the DNA. TRBV21-1 is described as a pseudogene. The CDR3 length is 15 residues. The CDR3: CASRDTGGTDTEAFF. The CDR3 nucleotides read TGTGCCAGCAGGGATACAGGGGGTACGGACACTGAAGCTTTCTTT.

This clone was counted only a few times. V is TRBV6-1 and J is TRBJ1-2, with D possibly being TRBD1 (5 bases). The length of the CDR3 is 13 residues. V lost 1 base and J 2 bases, leaving 5 bases between the germline ends. From germline, CDR1 is MNHNS and CDR2 SASEGT. CDR3 DNA: TGTGCCAGCAGTGAAGGGGACAACTATGGCTACACCTTC. This sequence encodes CASSEGDNYGYTF.

This clone appeared a single time. The J gene is TRBJ1-2, the V gene TRBV25-1; 9 bases are shared with TRBD1. Looked up from germline, CDR1 is MGHDK and CDR2 is SYGVNS. This CDR3 comprises 15 residues. V dropped 5 bases and J dropped 4; count of bases not matched to a gene: 8. The CDR3 DNA sequence: TGTGCCAGCAGTACCCGACAGGGGGGGGGCTATGGCTACACCTTC. It yields the protein CASSTRQGGGYGYTF.

The chain is built from TRBV9 and TRBJ2-7; no definite D call. The germline CDR1 and CDR2 sequences are SGDLS and YYNGEE. The CDR3 spans 13 residues. V lost 0 bases to trimming and J lost 3 bases, with 7 bases between them. CDR3 nucleotides: TGTGCCAGCAGCGTAGGTCCGGACTACGAGCAGTACTTC. This gives the protein CASSVGPDYEQYF.

The chain is built from TRBV28 and TRBJ1-2; D is ambiguous. V gave up 0 bases and J gave up 5 bases, with 10 bases separating them. Germline V gives CDR1 MDHEN, CDR2 SYDVKM. This CDR3 is built from 14 residues. As DNA, the CDR3 is TGTGCCAGCAGTTTATGGCAGGACGCTTATGGCTACACCTTC. This codes for CASSLWQDAYGYTF.

V is TRBV11-2 and J is TRBJ2-3; the D call may be TRBD1 or TRBD2 (7 bases each). The CDR3 consists of 16 residues. Germline V gene data show CDR1 as SGHAT and CDR2 as FQNNGV. Trimming cost V 2 bases and J 3 bases, with 15 bases left between them. CDR3 region: CASSLLLQGGTDTQYF. CDR3 coding DNA: TGTGCCAGCAGCTTACTTTTGCAGGGGGGGACAGATACGCAGTATTTT.

The chain is built from TRBV7-2 and TRBJ2-7; TRBD2 agrees at 15 bases. The V gene end was trimmed by 4 bases and the J gene end by 7 bases; junction bases not matched to a gene: 5. Germline V lookup: CDR1 SGHTA, CDR2 FQGNSA. CDR3 length equals 15 residues. Here the CDR3 DNA reads TGTGCCAGCAGCTGGACTAGCGGGGGGGCCCGAGAGCAGTACTTC. It is translated as CASSWTSGGAREQYF.

J is TRBJ2-2 and V is TRBV10-3; D call uncertain. The CDR3 sequence is 12 residues long. V dropped 6 bases and J dropped 4 bases, with 6 bases sitting between them. The germline V gene has CDR1 ENHRY and CDR2 SYGVKD. CDR3 sequence reads: CAISHPTGELFF. In DNA form, the CDR3 reads TGTGCCATCAGCCATCCCACCGGGGAGCTGTTTTTT.

This clone was seen once. The chain recombines TRBV2 with TRBJ2-1; no clear D. Per germline, CDR1 SNHLY and CDR2 FYNNEI. The V end lost 4 bases, the J end lost 9 bases, and 13 bases lay between the germline ends. CDR3 length: 13 residues. The CDR3 is CASSARPLGEQFF. As DNA, the CDR3 is TGTGCCAGCAGTGCCCGGCCGCTAGGTGAGCAGTTCTTC.

This clone came up once. This sequence joins TRBV6-5 and TRBJ1-1; no reliable D call. CDR3 length equals 16 residues. Germline V gene data show CDR1 as MNHEY and CDR2 as SVGAGI. The V and J ends lost 0 bases and 1 base respectively, with 12 bases between them. For the CDR3, the DNA is TGTGCCAGCAGTTACTCGACTGGGATGGGGAACACTGAAGCTTTCTTT. Amino acids: CASSYSTGMGNTEAFF.

The chain carries TRBV30 and TRBJ1-1, with 9 bases lining up with TRBD1. J lost 5 bases, V lost 4 bases, and 11 bases had no gene match. This CDR3 is 15 amino acids long. Germline assignment: CDR1 GTSNPN and CDR2 SVGIG (reference sequence). CDR3 in DNA: TGTGCCTGGATCACCTTCGACAGGGGGAGGACTGAAGCTTTCTTT. This codes for CAWITFDRGRTEAFF.

The chain couples TRBV4-1 to TRBJ1-2; 7 bases line up with TRBD1. J lost 2 bases, V lost 4 bases, and 7 bases had no gene match. The CDR3 is 15 amino acids. Per the germline V gene, CDR1 is MGHRA and CDR2 is YSYEKL. CDR3 nucleotide sequence: TGCGCCAGCAGCCCGACTCCGACAGGGAACTATGGCTACACCTTC. Its translation: CASSPTPTGNYGYTF.

The V and J genes are TRBV10-3 and TRBJ2-1; 9 bases are a match to TRBD2. Germline loops: CDR1 ENHRY, CDR2 SYGVKD. CDR3 length equals 11 residues. Trimming took 2 bases from V and 15 from J; bases not matched to a gene: 2. CDR3 region: CAISEASGMFF. CDR3 DNA sequence: TGTGCCATCAGTGAGGCTAGCGGGATGTTCTTC.

This clone was observed a handful of times. The chain has TRBV7-2 and TRBJ1-2; 9 positions agree with TRBD1. The germline V gene encodes CDR1 SGHTA and CDR2 FQGNSA. The CDR3 has 18 residues. V lost 3 bases to trimming and J lost 8 bases; unmatched junction nucleotides: 19. In DNA form, the CDR3 reads TGTGCCAGCAGCTTCTCCACAGGGGGCGCCATGCGGACGATCGGCTACACCTTC. Amino acids: CASSFSTGGAMRTIGYTF.

V and J are TRBV5-1 and TRBJ2-7, with a weak D call TRBD1 (5 bases). V dropped 4 bases and J dropped 2 bases, with 10 bases sitting between them. The germline V gene has CDR1 SGHRS and CDR2 YFSETQ. The CDR3 covers 13 residues. The CDR3 region has the DNA TGCGCCAGCAGCGATCGACAGACCTACGAGCAGTACTTC. Encoded protein: CASSDRQTYEQYF.

This sequence joins TRBV5-1 and TRBJ2-1; D not resolved. Germline V gene lookup returns CDR1 SGHRS and CDR2 YFSETQ. This CDR3 is 14 amino acids long. The V and J ends lost 0 bases and 4 bases respectively, with 8 bases between them. The CDR3 here is CASSLDYGYNEQFF. DNA of the CDR3: TGCGCCAGCAGCTTGGATTACGGTTACAATGAGCAGTTCTTC.

The chain links TRBV5-1 to TRBJ1-4; the D gene is possibly TRBD1 (6 bases). Per the germline V gene, CDR1 is SGHRS and CDR2 is YFSETQ. CDR3 length equals 14 residues. The V end was cut by 4 bases, the J end by 6 bases, with 13 bases between. The CDR3 is CASSADSTDEKLFF. CDR3 nucleotides: TGCGCCAGCAGCGCGGACAGTACCGATGAAAAACTGTTTTTT.

The chain has TRBV13 and TRBJ2-1; D gene ambiguous. V was clipped by 0 bases and J by 6 bases, with 6 bases between them. The CDR3 sequence is 13 residues long. Germline CDR1 PRHDT, CDR2 FYEKMQ (reference sequence). The CDR3 loop reads CASSLGGSNEQFF. The CDR3 bases are TGTGCCAGCAGCTTAGGTGGTAGCAATGAGCAGTTCTTC.